This entry is about one TCR beta chain. J was trimmed by 3 bases and V by 4 bases; bases with no gene match: 12. The germline CDR1 and CDR2 sequences are LGHDT and YNNKEL (reference sequence). CDR3 length equals 17 residues. Per the study methods: Reference gene primer amplification yielded estimated nucleated cell counts. TCRdb keeps only in-frame clones here, not all; method: immunoSEQ multiplex PCR. V and J calls and clone size come straight from that table; D and trimming were deduced from the DNA. The sample shows approximately 160,000 clones, about 83% of them seen only once. The data were obtained in a study of blood T cell repertoires in COVID-19. Study context: The study drew acute and convalescent COVID-19 samples from the United States, Italy and Spain. The analysed material was cDNA or gDNA that came from T cells, B-cell-depleted T cells, or PBMCs.

Sample: peripheral blood. The TCR originated in a man aged 40-50 years who had recovered from COVID-19. The chain combines TRBV3-1 (or the pseudogene TRBV3-2) with TRBJ1-3, with 7 bases matching TRBD1. CDR3 loop: CASSPRQGALSGNTIYF. Written as DNA, the CDR3 is TGTGCCAGCAGCCCCCGACAGGGAGCGCTGAGTGGAAACACCATATATTTT.